The clone carrying this T cell receptor beta chain was found once. These data originate in a study of blood T cell repertoires in COVID-19. As for the study in general: Sample material is recorded as cDNA or gDNA derived from T cells, B-cell-depleted T cells, or PBMCs.

Sequenced by immunoSEQ multiplex PCR; TCRdb stores in-frame clones only, minus some. The sample lists approximately 300,000 clones, approximately 90% seen once, with 5.5% to 6% in the top ten. V was shortened by 5 bases and J by 2 bases, with 9 bases between the two germline ends. The CDR3 extends over 13 amino acids. Sequenced sample: PBMCs or T cells enriched from blood (not recorded which). The V call is TRBV12-3 or TRBV12-4, the J call TRBJ1-1; no firm D call. The source is a woman aged 25 to 39 who had recovered from COVID-19. For the CDR3, the DNA is TGTGCCAGCAGTCCCTTATTCAACACTGAAGCTTTCTTT. It yields the protein CASSPLFNTEAFF.